This T cell receptor (beta chain) was retrieved from a study of Ad26.COV2.S vaccination and SARS-CoV-2 variants listed by TCRdb under 2021. Some background on the complete study: The specificity and breadth of SARS-CoV-2-reactive T cell receptors after Ad26.COV2.S vaccination were assessed by TCRbeta repertoire sequencing. A total of 32 samples were included in the TCR-sequenced set, comprising around 19 Ad26.COV2.S vaccine recipients, 5 placebo recipients and 8 SARS-CoV-2 convalescent individuals.

The CDR3, cysteine through phenylalanine, is 15 amino acids long. This entry keeps only the CDR3 DNA: 45 bases, framed from base 1. The germline V gene specifies SNHLY as CDR1 and FYNNEI as CDR2. V lost 5 bases and J lost 4 bases, and the count of bases not matched to a germline gene is 9. In light of the paper, this sample's time point label describes: individuals recovered from natural SARS-CoV-2 infection. A remark on this clone: The antigen it binds to is not known. Base qualities are not provided; no much larger clone lies one nucleotide away.

The immunoSEQ Assay was used to sequence TCRbeta CDR3 regions. After extraction, genomic DNA underwent amplification by bias-controlled multiplex PCR, followed by high-throughput sequencing. In the authors' own workflow: To quantify the absolute abundance of each unique TCRbeta CDR3 region, sequences were collapsed and filtered. Usable DNA was measured by amplifying reference genes present in all nucleated cells, and TCRbeta template counts were normalized to that usable DNA to estimate T cell fraction. Repertoire TCRs were annotated as SARS-CoV-2-specific by exact matching of V gene, CDR3 amino acid sequence and J gene to a known reactive TCR set. The reference SARS-CoV-2 TCR set came from MIRA and was filtered for enrichment in COVID-19-positive ImmuneCODE repertoires, removing public or cross-reactive TCRs. Drawing on the MIRA antigens, annotated TCRs were analysed further at the level of specific ORF or position within ORF. Breadth was defined as the number of annotated unique rearrangements divided by the total number of unique productive rearrangements, and depth was defined as the summed frequency of the annotated unique rearrangements. Two-sided Wilcoxon rank-sum tests were used to compare TCR breadth between groups. TCRdb's version of the immuneACCESS table is confined to in-frame rearrangements and falls short of the full clone set. An unresolved V gene accounts for under half of the shortfall where checked; the remainder is of unknown origin. From that table come the V and J calls and clone size; the DNA was used to work out D and trimming. In this sample the table shows about 350,000 clones, just over 90% of which occur a single time. In total, the top ten clones hold 3% to 4% of the sample.

Study-wide conclusions, independent of this receptor: After vaccination, spike-specific CD8+ and CD4+ T cell responses were reported to show substantial breadth. Higher spike-specific TCR breadth was observed in Ad26.COV2.S recipients than in placebo recipients (P = 0.0014). Vaccine and placebo recipients had comparable non-spike TCR breadth, which fits with the vaccine containing only spike. It was noted by the authors that total T cell responses may have been underestimated by the TCR breadth and depth analyses.

The sample in question was peripheral blood, obtained after recovery from COVID-19. Recombination joined TRBV2 with TRBJ2-7; TRBD2 matches 9 bases in the middle. The TCR originated in a human donor who had recovered from COVID-19. The CDR3 has the sequence CASSPSGGTLYEQYF. The base sequence is TGTGCCAGCAGTCCGAGCGGGGGGACTTTATACGAGCAGTACTTC.